These 27 T cell receptor beta chains were sequenced from one sample in a study of identical twins. Via MiXCR, TCRdb re-called the 5' RACE reads, giving one row per CDR3 protein. The sample shows fewer than 450,000 distinct CDR3 sequences, roughly 10% of them seen only once. The sequenced material came from naive T cells sorted from blood. Receptors originate from a woman in her forties or fifties in good health.

The rearrangement links TRBV15 to TRBJ2-2; no reliable D call. V was pared by 5 bases and J by 10 bases, with 11 bases between. The CDR3 consists of 12 residues. Looked up from germline, CDR1 is LNHNV and CDR2 is YYDKDF (reference sequence). CDR3 sequence reads: CATSYSPQELFF. CDR3 coding DNA: TGTGCCACCAGCTACAGCCCCCAGGAGCTGTTTTTT.

This chain connects TRBV20-1 to TRBJ2-2; D may correspond to TRBD1 or TRBD2 (5 bases each). V lost 0 bases to trimming and J lost 6 bases, with 23 bases between them. The CDR3 runs 18 residues. CDR1 DFQATT and CDR2 SNEGSKA come from the germline V gene (reference sequence). The CDR3 reads CSARDLRGTSSPPGELFF. In DNA form, the CDR3 reads TGCAGTGCTAGAGATCTGCGAGGGACCTCAAGCCCTCCCGGGGAGCTGTTTTTT.

The sample holds a few counts of this clonotype. The chain links TRBV30 to TRBJ2-1; 11 positions agree with TRBD2. The trim removed 5 bases at V and 8 bases at J, leaving 8 bases unmatched. This CDR3 region has 14 residues. Germline V lookup: CDR1 GTSNPN, CDR2 SVGIG (reference sequence). The CDR3 sequence: CAWETSGRRYEQFF. CDR3 DNA: TGTGCCTGGGAAACTAGCGGGAGAAGGTATGAGCAGTTCTTC.

The gene calls are TRBV29-1 and TRBJ2-1; TRBD1 agrees at 7 bases. Germline loops: CDR1 SQVTM, CDR2 ANQGSEA. This CDR3 is 14 amino acids long. Trimming removed 6 bases from V and 5 bases from J; junction bases left unmatched: 10. The CDR3 reads CSVSPGQLNNEQFF. The CDR3 coding sequence is TGCAGCGTGTCCCCGGGACAGTTAAACAATGAGCAGTTCTTC.

This clonotype was picked up a small number of times. This chain joins TRBV20-1 and TRBJ1-5; the match to TRBD1 covers 7 bases. Germline CDR1 reads DFQATT; CDR2 reads SNEGSKA (reference sequence). This CDR3 is built from 16 residues. V was clipped by 5 bases and J by 0 bases; unmatched bases: 10. This CDR3 reads CSAWDSAGHSNQPQHF. As DNA, the CDR3 is TGCAGTGCTTGGGACAGCGCGGGACATAGCAATCAGCCCCAGCATTTT.

This clonotype has just a few counts. The chain has TRBV12-5 and TRBJ1-6; D is possibly TRBD1 (5 bases). CDR3 length: 16 residues. CDR1 is LGHNT, CDR2 FRNRAP, per germline. V was clipped by 5 bases and J by 10 bases, with 21 bases between them. The CDR3 protein is CASGHHLVGRGSPLHF. The CDR3, as DNA: TGTGCTAGTGGTCACCACCTTGTGGGAAGGGGATCACCCCTCCACTTT. The full variable domain, rest sourced from reference TRBV12-5 and TRBJ1-6, is DARVTQTPRHKVTEMGQEVTMRCQPILGHNTVFWYRQTMMQGLELLAYFRNRAPLDDSGMPKDRFSAEMPDATLATLKIQPSEPRDSAVYFCASGHHLVGRGSPLHFGNGTRLTVT.

The genes are TRBV4-1 and TRBJ2-5, with D maybe TRBD1 (5 bases). The CDR3 has 15 amino acids. Germline CDR1 is MGHRA and CDR2 is YSYEKL. Trimming left V 3 bases short and J 5 bases short, with 16 bases between. The DNA of the CDR3 is TGCGCCAGCAGCCATTACGGAAGGGGCTGGGAGACCCAGTACTTC. It yields the protein CASSHYGRGWETQYF.

At least ten counts were recorded for this clonotype. This chain links TRBV6-5 with TRBJ2-7; no definite D call. V was pared by 5 bases and J by 2 bases, with 7 bases between. The CDR3 is 12 residues long. CDR1 is MNHEY and CDR2 is SVGAGI in the germline V gene. The CDR3 protein is CASSTETYEQYF. The CDR3 coding sequence is TGTGCCAGCAGTACGGAGACCTACGAGCAGTACTTC.

This clonotype was recorded a few times. The rearrangement uses TRBV5-1 and TRBJ2-3, with D unresolved. Germline loops: CDR1 SGHRS, CDR2 YFSETQ. The V end was cut by 0 bases, the J end by 5 bases, with 13 bases between. The CDR3 loop spans 15 amino acids. The CDR3 bases are TGCGCCAGCAGCTTGGATTCGAATTACGGAGATACGCAGTATTTT. As protein: CASSLDSNYGDTQYF.

The genes are TRBV12-3 or TRBV12-4 and TRBJ2-1; the D gene is possibly TRBD1 (6 bases). The CDR3 contains 15 residues. Trimming took 5 bases from V and 4 from J, leaving 15 bases between them. The CDR3 here is CASSRRQAYYNEQFF. The CDR3, as DNA: TGTGCCAGCAGTCGCCGACAGGCCTATTACAATGAGCAGTTCTTC.

In regard to this clonotype: This may be a read error: a much more frequent sequence differs by one nucleotide. The rearrangement links TRBV14 to TRBJ2-1; D gene unclear. Germline V gene lookup returns CDR1 SGHDN and CDR2 FVKESK. The CDR3 contains 12 residues. Here the CDR3 DNA reads TGTGCCAGCAGCCAAGATTACTATGAGCGGTTCTTC. Its protein product is CASSQDYYERFF.

This sequence joins TRBV20-1 and TRBJ2-5; D gene uncertain. This CDR3 comprises 11 residues. Germline values: CDR1 DFQATT, CDR2 SNEGSKA (reference sequence). This CDR3 is CPQLRAETQYF. CDR3 bases: TGCCCCCAGTTAAGAGCAGAGACCCAGTACTTC.

This clonotype was observed a handful of times. The chain employs TRBV28 and TRBJ1-5, with D possibly TRBD1 on 5 matching bases. The ends were cut back, 6 bases at V and 0 bases at J, with 15 bases in the middle. Germline values: CDR1 MDHEN, CDR2 SYDVKM. CDR3 length equals 16 residues. The CDR3 bases are TGTGCCAGCAGGGGACCTGGGACGGTTAGCAATCAGCCCCAGCATTTT. Translating it yields CASRGPGTVSNQPQHF.

Concerning this clonotype: The CDR3 ends on some other residue instead of the conserved phenylalanine or tryptophan, so this is likely a read error. The chain uses TRBV7-9 and TRBJ1-1; D perhaps matches TRBD1 (5 bases). CDR1 and CDR2 from the germline V gene are SEHNR and FQNEAQ (reference sequence). The CDR3 has 13 amino acids. Trimming took off 3 bases at V and 5 bases at J, with 10 bases between the two ends. CDR3 nucleotide sequence: TGTGCCAGCAGCTTCGGCGGGGGTACTGAAGCTTTCCTT. It translates to CASSFGGGTEAFL.

This clonotype was observed many times. This chain connects TRBV12-3 or TRBV12-4 to TRBJ1-1, with D possibly being TRBD1 (6 bases). The CDR3 has 12 amino acids. The V end lost 6 bases, the J end lost 4 bases, and 9 bases lay between the germline ends. CDR3 amino acids: CASSSDSTEAFF. In DNA, the CDR3 is TGTGCCAGCAGCTCGGACAGCACTGAAGCTTTCTTT.

The genes are TRBV13 and TRBJ2-7; D unclear. CDR1 is PRHDT, CDR2 FYEKMQ, per germline (reference sequence). The CDR3 runs 14 residues. V was clipped by 4 bases and J by 0 bases, with 10 bases between them. CDR3 protein: CASSSLLGSYEQYF. The CDR3 DNA sequence: TGTGCCAGCAGCTCCCTTTTGGGCTCCTACGAGCAGTACTTC.

This clonotype was seen only a few times. The chain recombines TRBV20-1 with TRBJ1-2; no definite D call. Germline CDR1 and CDR2: DFQATT and SNEGSKA (reference sequence). The V and J ends lost 6 bases and 5 bases respectively, with 10 bases between them. The CDR3 spans 11 residues. The DNA for the CDR3 is TGCAGTGCCCCGGGCCGGTATGGCTACACCTTC. It yields the protein CSAPGRYGYTF.

This clonotype occurred a few times. V and J are TRBV3-1 and TRBJ2-1; the D is unclear. CDR1 LGHDT and CDR2 YNNKEL come from the germline V gene (reference sequence). V gave up 3 bases and J gave up 9 bases, with 9 bases separating them. The CDR3 is 12 residues long. The CDR3 region has the DNA TGTGCCAGCAGCCAGATAGGTGGTGAGCAGTTCTTC. The encoded protein is CASSQIGGEQFF.

This clonotype showed up many times. The chain links TRBV20-1 to TRBJ2-1; D is uncertain. The CDR3 contains 11 residues. From germline, CDR1 is DFQATT and CDR2 SNEGSKA (reference sequence). Trimming cost V 1 base and J 8 bases, with 6 bases left between them. The chain's CDR3 is CSARVDYEQFF. For the CDR3, the DNA is TGCAGTGCTAGAGTTGACTATGAGCAGTTCTTC.

This clonotype was seen ten or more times. The chain couples TRBV12-3 or TRBV12-4 to TRBJ1-6, with D possibly matching TRBD1 (5 bases). The CDR3 sequence is 13 residues long. With 10 bases removed from V and 5 bases from J, the gap between germline ends came to 12 bases. CDR3 amino acids: CATGRQNNSPLHF. The CDR3 nucleotides are TGTGCCACCGGACGACAGAATAATTCACCCCTCCACTTT.

Ten or more counts support this clonotype. This chain joins TRBV6-6 and TRBJ1-1; D unresolved. The V end lost 0 bases, the J end lost 5 bases, and 13 bases lay between the germline ends. Germline CDR1 reads MNHNY; CDR2 reads SVGAGI (reference sequence). The CDR3 has 15 amino acids. The CDR3 reads CASSYSNPGRTEAFF. The CDR3 bases are TGTGCCAGCAGTTACTCGAATCCGGGGAGGACTGAAGCTTTCTTT.

The genes are TRBV20-1 and TRBJ1-1, with D unresolved. From germline, CDR1 is DFQATT and CDR2 SNEGSKA (reference sequence). V was trimmed by 8 bases and J by 11 bases, leaving 18 bases between them. The CDR3 is 11 amino acids. The CDR3 is CSSSLDVMAFF. The CDR3 DNA reads as TGCAGTAGTTCCCTGGACGTGATGGCTTTCTTT.

V and J are TRBV2 and TRBJ2-1, with D perhaps TRBD1 (6 bases). V was pared by 1 base and J by 2 bases, with 12 bases between. Germline CDR1 reads SNHLY; CDR2 reads FYNNEI. The CDR3 runs to 16 residues. The CDR3: CASSEGFGTPYNEQFF. In nucleotides, the CDR3 is TGTGCCAGCAGTGAAGGGTTTGGGACACCCTACAATGAGCAGTTCTTC. Full variable domain (rest looked up from reference TRBV2 and TRBJ2-1): EPEVTQTPSHQVTQMGQEVILRCVPISNHLYFYWYRQILGQKVEFLVSFYNNEISEKSEIFDDQFSVERPDGSNFTLKIRSTKLEDSAMYFCASSEGFGTPYNEQFFGPGTRLTVL.

This clonotype was counted ten times or more. V and J are TRBV11-3 and TRBJ1-2, with D uncertain. V gave up 2 bases and J gave up 6 bases, with 10 bases separating them. Per germline, CDR1 SGHNT and CDR2 YENEEA. This CDR3 spans 13 amino acids. The CDR3 coding sequence is TGTGCCAGCAGCTTACTCGGGTTTAATGGCTACACCTTC. Translation: CASSLLGFNGYTF.

In this sample, this clonotype turned up a few times. The genes are TRBV24-1 and TRBJ2-1; D assignment may be TRBD1 or TRBD2 (5 bases each). Deletions cut 4 bases from V and 5 bases from J, with 14 bases between. From germline, CDR1 is KGHDR and CDR2 SFDVKD. CDR3 length equals 15 residues. CDR3 amino acids: CATSEAGTPHNEQFF. The CDR3 nucleotides are TGTGCCACCAGTGAGGCAGGGACCCCACACAATGAGCAGTTCTTC.

The genes are TRBV4-1 and TRBJ2-7, with 8 bases that match TRBD2. Germline loops: CDR1 MGHRA, CDR2 YSYEKL. V lost 1 base and J lost 3; bases outside the gene matches: 11. The CDR3 has 17 amino acids. CDR3 in DNA: TGCGCCAGCAGCCAAGCGGGTGGGCTAGCGGGCATCTACGAGCAGTACTTC. Encoded protein: CASSQAGGLAGIYEQYF.

This clonotype was seen a handful of times. The genes are TRBV5-6 and TRBJ2-1, with 8 positions matching TRBD1. The length of the CDR3 is 15 residues. Germline V gene data show CDR1 as SGHDT and CDR2 as YYEEEE. The J segment lost 7 bases and the V segment lost 1 base, leaving 7 bases of the junction unmatched. CDR3 in DNA: TGTGCCAGCAGCTTGCAACAGGGGGTGAGGAATGAGCAGTTCTTC. Translated: CASSLQQGVRNEQFF.